The clone carrying this TCR beta chain showed up many times. TCRdb fed the 5' RACE reads into MiXCR, producing one record per CDR3 protein. The sample lists 250,000 to 350,000 distinct CDR3 sequences; roughly 20% were seen once. The sample originates from a study of CD8 T cells in ankylosing spondylitis. CDR1 MNHNS and CDR2 SASEGT come from the germline V gene. The CDR3 length is 16 residues. With 4 bases removed from V and 2 bases from J, the gap between germline ends came to 12 bases. The V and J genes are TRBV6-1 and TRBJ2-6; D remains ambiguous. The sequence came from a male donor with ankylosing spondylitis or in good health (not recorded which). Sequencing was done on a sample of blood, either unsorted or a sorted T cell fraction (not recorded which). The CDR3 DNA follows: TGTGCCAGCAGTGTCTTTTCCAGGACTGGGGCCAACGTCCTGACTTTC. As protein: CASSVFSRTGANVLTF.